The 19 T cell receptor beta chains in this list originate from one sample, sequenced in a study of T cell responses to AZD1222 COVID-19 vaccine. The data were produced by immunoSEQ multiplex PCR, yet TCRdb's version contains in-frame clones alone and is incomplete. Of some 180,000 clones listed, roughly 92% were seen once; the top ten hold 1.6%. This specimen consisted of peripheral blood, obtained on day 0 of AZD1222 vaccination. The receptor source for this set is an adult in good health.

The V gene is TRBV4-1, the J gene TRBJ2-7; either TRBD1 or TRBD2 may supply D (6 bases each). The CDR3 totals 16 residues. V gave up 3 bases and J gave up 2 bases, with 17 bases separating them. From germline, CDR1 is MGHRA and CDR2 YSYEKL. The CDR3 DNA sequence: TGCGCCAGCAGCCAGCGCCGGGGGCAGGGGACCTACGAGCAGTACTTC. Encoded protein: CASSQRRGQGTYEQYF.

V is TRBV9 and J is TRBJ1-4; perhaps TRBD1 as D (5 bases). The V gene lost 0 bases and the J gene lost 8 bases, with 14 bases spanning the gap. This CDR3 region has 15 residues. The germline V gene encodes CDR1 SGDLS and CDR2 YYNGEE. CDR3 in DNA: TGTGCCAGCAGCGTAGAGGGCAGGGAGGGCGAAAAACTGTTTTTT. Translated, it gives CASSVEGREGEKLFF.

This chain uses TRBV7-9 with TRBJ2-3; D is undetermined. This CDR3 has 15 amino acids. CDR1 and CDR2 (germline): SEHNR, FQNEAQ (reference sequence). V lost 4 bases, J lost 1 base, and 12 bases lay in between. CDR3 sequence: CASSSLGSGTDTQYF. The CDR3 region has the DNA TGTGCCAGCAGCTCCCTGGGAAGTGGCACAGATACGCAGTATTTT.

The chain has TRBV7-9 and TRBJ1-1; unclear D gene. Trimming took 5 bases from V and 3 from J, leaving 7 bases between them. In germline, CDR1 is SEHNR, CDR2 FQNEAQ (reference sequence). The CDR3 spans 12 residues. The CDR3 DNA is TGTGCCAGCAGCCGGGGTTACACTGAAGCTTTCTTT. Translating gives CASSRGYTEAFF.

This clone occurred once. The chain uses TRBV3-1 (or the pseudogene TRBV3-2) and TRBJ2-2, with 12 bases lining up with TRBD2. Germline V gives CDR1 LGHDT, CDR2 YNNKEL (reference sequence). V lost 4 bases to trimming and J lost 8 bases; unmatched junction nucleotides: 14. This CDR3 is built from 18 residues. The CDR3 sequence: CASSLRLTSGRGAGELFF. Here the CDR3 DNA reads TGTGCCAGCAGCCTCCGCCTGACTAGCGGGAGAGGCGCGGGGGAGCTGTTTTTT.

This clone is a singleton in its sample. The rearrangement joins TRBV4-3 to TRBJ2-7, with D hard to call. Trimming took off 0 bases at V and 1 base at J, with 7 bases between the two ends. Germline values: CDR1 LGHNA, CDR2 YSLEER. This CDR3 has 14 amino acids. The CDR3 DNA follows: TGCGCCAGCAGCCAAGATGACTCGTCCTACGAGCAGTACTTC. This sequence encodes CASSQDDSSYEQYF.

Notes on this clone: Other DNA sequences in the same sample also yield this CDR3. The chain combines TRBV14 with TRBJ2-1, with D perhaps TRBD1 (5 bases). Germline lookup yields CDR1 SGHDN and CDR2 FVKESK. Trimming shortened V by 1 base and J by 3 bases, and 13 bases separated the two germline ends. The CDR3 totals 16 residues. Written as DNA, the CDR3 is TGTGCCAGCAGCCAAGGGCGGACAACTGGCTACAATGAGCAGTTCTTC. It encodes CASSQGRTTGYNEQFF.

The chain has TRBV6-5 and TRBJ2-7, with TRBD2 matching 7 bases. This CDR3 is 15 amino acids long. CDR1 and CDR2 from the germline V gene are MNHEY and SVGAGI. The V and J ends lost 6 bases and 3 bases, in that order; junction bases with no gene match: 11. The CDR3 DNA reads as TGTGCCAGCAGCCAAAAAGCGGGAAGGGACTACGAGCAGTACTTC. It codes for CASSQKAGRDYEQYF.

The chain couples TRBV5-4 to TRBJ2-7; 10 nucleotides agree with TRBD1. J gave up 2 bases and V 5 bases, and 7 bases lay outside the gene matches. Germline-derived CDR1 and CDR2 are SGHNT and YYREEE (reference sequence). The CDR3 is 15 residues long. CDR3 in DNA: TGTGCCAGCAGTTTCTGGACAGGGGGACCCTACGAGCAGTACTTC. It yields the protein CASSFWTGGPYEQYF.

The gene calls are TRBV7-3 and TRBJ2-5, with a possible D match to TRBD1 (5 bases). The CDR3 runs to 15 residues. Germline loops: CDR1 SGHTA, CDR2 FQGTGA. Trimming stripped 5 bases from V and 3 bases from J, with 16 bases between. For the CDR3, the DNA is TGTGCCAGCAGCCCAAGGGGCCTGAACAAAGAGACCCAGTACTTC. Its translation is CASSPRGLNKETQYF.

This chain joins TRBV6-2 or TRBV6-3 and TRBJ2-1, with no clear D. Germline V gene lookup returns CDR1 MNHEY and CDR2 SVGEGT. Trimming took 6 bases from V and 3 from J, leaving 15 bases between them. This CDR3 spans 15 amino acids. CDR3 nucleotide sequence: TGTGCCAGCAGCCACGGATTTGGTGGCTACAATGAGCAGTTCTTC. As protein: CASSHGFGGYNEQFF.

V and J are TRBV7-9 and TRBJ2-2, with D unresolved. Trimming took 1 base from V and 6 from J, leaving 6 bases between them. This CDR3 comprises 13 residues. Germline CDR1 SEHNR, CDR2 FQNEAQ (reference sequence). Here the CDR3 DNA reads TGTGCCAGCAGCTTAGACCCAGCCGGGGAGCTGTTTTTT. It yields the protein CASSLDPAGELFF.

The V call is TRBV29-1, the J call TRBJ1-3; perhaps TRBD1 as D (6 bases). This CDR3 spans 13 amino acids. V was shortened by 7 bases and J by 0 bases, with 10 bases between the two germline ends. Germline loops: CDR1 SQVTM, CDR2 ANQGSEA. CDR3 in amino acids: CSAGHNSGNTIYF. CDR3 DNA: TGCAGCGCGGGACATAACTCTGGAAACACCATATATTTT.

This clone has just a few counts. The chain joins TRBV5-4 to TRBJ1-2, with a weak D call TRBD1 (5 bases). Trimming pared 2 bases from V and 3 bases from J, leaving 8 bases between. The CDR3 consists of 13 residues. Germline lookup yields CDR1 SGHNT and CDR2 YYREEE (reference sequence). CDR3 protein: CASSFGGDYGYTF. The CDR3 nucleotides are TGTGCCAGCAGCTTCGGAGGGGACTATGGCTACACCTTC.

The chain has TRBV21-1 and TRBJ2-1; the table's D gene call, TRBD1, was not cross checked with the DNA. TRBV21-1 has pseudogene status. The CDR3 is made up of 13 amino acids. The CDR3 reads CASSTGTGVKQFF. In DNA form, the CDR3 reads TGTGCCAGCAGCACGGGGACAGGGGTTAAACAGTTCTTC.

The V call is TRBV6-5, the J call TRBJ1-5, with 9 bases lining up with TRBD1. Germline V gives CDR1 MNHEY, CDR2 SVGAGI. There are 15 residues in the CDR3. The J segment lost 5 bases and the V segment lost 2 bases, leaving 4 bases of the junction unmatched. In DNA form, the CDR3 reads TGTGCCAGCAGTTACACCACAGGGGGCGATCAGCCCCAGCATTTT. It is translated as CASSYTTGGDQPQHF.

This sequence joins TRBV19 and TRBJ2-2; D is uncertain. The CDR3 extends over 13 amino acids. Trimming stripped 6 bases from V and 3 bases from J, with 8 bases between. Per the germline V gene, CDR1 is LNHDA and CDR2 is SQIVND (reference sequence). CDR3 in DNA: TGTGCCAGTAGACTTCGTTACACCGGGGAGCTGTTTTTT. It translates to CASRLRYTGELFF.

The J gene is TRBJ1-5, the V gene TRBV4-2, with D tentatively TRBD1 (6 bases). In germline, CDR1 is LGHNA, CDR2 YNFKEQ. V was clipped by 5 bases and J by 0 bases, with 11 bases between them. This CDR3 spans 15 amino acids. The CDR3 nucleotides read TGTGCCAGCAGCTCCACAGGGTATAGCAATCAGCCCCAGCATTTT. Translation: CASSSTGYSNQPQHF.

The rearrangement uses TRBV19 and TRBJ1-2; possibly TRBD1 for D (5 bases). CDR3 size: 15 residues. CDR1 LNHDA and CDR2 SQIVND come from the germline V gene (reference sequence). The V end was cut by 4 bases, the J end by 4 bases, with 16 bases between. The chain's CDR3 is CASSRGVGRTYGYTF. The DNA for the CDR3 is TGTGCCAGTAGTAGGGGGGTTGGGCGTACCTATGGCTACACCTTC.